The 29 T cell receptor beta chains below come from one sample, sequenced in a study of vaccination effects on CD4 cells after COVID-19. Their antigens remain unidentified. Clones were read by immunoSEQ multiplex PCR, and TCRdb kept only the in-frame ones, dropping some. Here the sample spans fewer than 30,000 clones, approximately 75% being singletons. Sequencing in the ViraFEST assay came after antigen-specific CD4+ T cells had been expanded with viral peptide pools, which were used to stimulate PBMC. Having been cultured for around ten days, the cells underwent CD4+ T cell isolation. Vaccinees lacked prior SARS-CoV-2 infection and tested negative for nucleocapsid antibodies. The sample in question was CD4+ T cells from PBMCs cultured with SARS-CoV-2 spike peptides, obtained before COVID-19 vaccination. These receptors were obtained from a human donor who received a COVID-19 vaccine.

This rearrangement joins TRBV6-5 to TRBJ2-5; D might be TRBD2 (5 bases). CDR1 MNHEY and CDR2 SVGAGI come from the germline V gene. The CDR3 is 13 residues long. Trimming left V 4 bases short and J 2 bases short, with 8 bases between. CDR3 amino acids: CASSFSGQETQYF. The CDR3 nucleotides are TGTGCCAGCAGTTTCAGCGGTCAAGAGACCCAGTACTTC.

The chain has TRBV6-4 and TRBJ1-1; maybe TRBD1 (6 bases). The V gene's germline CDR1 is MRHNA and CDR2 SNTAGT. V lost 5 bases and J 3 bases, leaving 10 bases between the germline ends. The CDR3 has 13 amino acids. The CDR3 loop reads CASSLDSYTEAFF. DNA of the CDR3: TGTGCCAGCAGTTTGGACAGTTACACTGAAGCTTTCTTT.

The V call is TRBV28, the J call TRBJ2-7; the D call may be TRBD1 or TRBD2 (5 bases each). The V gene lost 10 bases and the J gene lost 5 bases, with 15 bases spanning the gap. CDR1 and CDR2 (germline): MDHEN, SYDVKM. This CDR3 contains 12 residues. CDR3 bases: TGTGCCACCTTTGTCCGAGGGGACGAGCAGTACTTC. It codes for CATFVRGDEQYF. Complete variable domain (other parts from reference TRBV28 and TRBJ2-7): DVKVTQSSRYLVKRTGEKVFLECVQDMDHENMFWYRQDPGLGLRLIYFSYDVKMKEKGDIPEGYSVSREKKERFSLILESASTNQTSMYLCATFVRGDEQYFGPGTRLTVT.

This clone was found a few times. The V and J genes are TRBV7-9 and TRBJ1-1; D uncertain. The V end lost 3 bases, the J end lost 7 bases, and 6 bases lay between the germline ends. The CDR3 is 11 amino acids. Germline V gene data show CDR1 as SEHNR and CDR2 as FQNEAQ (reference sequence). The CDR3 DNA reads as TGTGCCAGCAGCTTCCACCATGAAGCTTTCTTT. Protein product: CASSFHHEAFF.

This clone has only a few counts. In DNA form, the CDR3 reads TGTGCCAGCTCACCCAGTAACACCGGGGAGCTGTTTTTT. The encoded protein is CASSPSNTGELFF. V and J are TRBV18 and TRBJ2-2; D is ambiguous. V was cut by 3 bases and J by 2 bases, with 4 bases left in between. The CDR3 has 13 amino acids. Germline V gene sequence: CDR1 KGHSH, CDR2 LQKENI.

CDR3 bases: TGTGCCAGCAGCCAAGGGGCAGGGCCGGGCAATCAGCCCCAGCATTTT. Protein product: CASSQGAGPGNQPQHF. The chain is built from TRBV3-1 (or the pseudogene TRBV3-2) and TRBJ1-5, with D possibly being TRBD1 (5 bases). The germline V and J ends were trimmed by 1 base and 2 bases, with 12 bases remaining between them. The CDR3 has 16 amino acids. Germline CDR1 reads LGHDT; CDR2 reads YNNKEL (reference sequence).

The chain joins TRBV29-1 to TRBJ2-1; unclear D gene. The germline V and J ends were trimmed by 5 bases and 6 bases, with 17 bases remaining between them. CDR3 length equals 14 residues. CDR1 and CDR2 from the germline V gene are SQVTM and ANQGSEA. CDR3 protein: CSVPSFFVANEQFF. Written as DNA, the CDR3 is TGCAGCGTTCCTTCGTTTTTCGTTGCCAATGAGCAGTTCTTC.

In this sample, this clone turned up a few times. The rearrangement links TRBV11-2 to TRBJ2-2, with D possibly being TRBD1 (6 bases). Deletions cut 5 bases from V and 5 bases from J, with 12 bases between. The CDR3 is 14 amino acids. Per germline, CDR1 SGHAT and CDR2 FQNNGV. CDR3 in DNA: TGTGCCAGCAGCCCTGGACAGTCAACCGGGGAGCTGTTTTTT. This translates into CASSPGQSTGELFF. Complete variable domain (other parts from reference TRBV11-2 and TRBJ2-2): EAGVAQSPRYKIIEKRQSVAFWCNPISGHATLYWYQQILGQGPKLLIQFQNNGVVDDSQLPKDRFSAERLKGVDSTLKIQPAKLEDSAVYLCASSPGQSTGELFFGEGSRLTVL.

A single count supports this clone. This chain joins TRBV3-1 (or the pseudogene TRBV3-2) and TRBJ2-3; 8 positions agree with TRBD2. This CDR3 comprises 17 residues. Trimming at V came to 6 bases and at J to 0 bases, leaving 11 bases not matched to a gene. Germline V gives CDR1 LGHDT, CDR2 YNNKEL (reference sequence). CDR3 coding DNA: TGTGCCAGCAGGCGAGGAGGCGGGGGGCTTAGCACAGATACGCAGTATTTT. Translating it yields CASRRGGGGLSTDTQYF.

The chain has TRBV6-6 and TRBJ2-7; 10 bases align to TRBD1. The CDR3 is 14 amino acids. V lost 5 bases and J lost 4; bases outside the gene matches: 5. CDR1 and CDR2 from the germline V gene are MNHNY and SVGAGI (reference sequence). In DNA, the CDR3 is TGTGCCAGCAGTAGGGACAGGGGACTTTACGAGCAGTACTTC. Amino acids: CASSRDRGLYEQYF.

This chain uses TRBV3-1 (or the pseudogene TRBV3-2) with TRBJ2-2, with D uncertain. Germline V CDR1 and CDR2: LGHDT, YNNKEL (reference sequence). The V end was cut by 1 base, the J end by 4 bases, with 4 bases between. The CDR3 spans 13 residues. The CDR3 is CASSQGITGELFF. The DNA of the CDR3 is TGTGCCAGCAGCCAAGGGATCACCGGGGAGCTGTTTTTT.

V gene TRBV7-9 combines with J gene TRBJ2-6; the match to TRBD1 covers 10 bases. CDR3 size: 19 residues. Germline loops: CDR1 SEHNR, CDR2 FQNEAQ (reference sequence). Unmatched junction bases numbered 11, after V lost 6 bases and J lost 0 bases. The CDR3 DNA sequence: TGTGCCAGCAGGTTGAATCCGGGACAGGGGAGCTCTGGGGCCAACGTCCTGACTTTC. Translating it yields CASRLNPGQGSSGANVLTF. The entire variable domain, with the rest obtained from reference TRBV7-9 and TRBJ2-6, is as follows: DTGVSQNPRHKITKRGQNVTFRCDPISEHNRLYWYRQTLGQGPEFLTYFQNEAQLEKSRLLSDRFSAERPKGSFSTLEIQRTEQGDSAMYLCASRLNPGQGSSGANVLTFGAGSRLTVL.

The chain carries TRBV21-1 and TRBJ2-1; the table's D call TRBD1 went unverified against the DNA. TRBV21-1 is tagged as a pseudogene. CDR3 length: 14 residues. CDR3 nucleotides: TGTGCTCCTTTTGAACAGACCTCCTACAATGAGCAGTTCTTC. Encoded protein: CAPFEQTSYNEQFF.

This clone occurred once. V is TRBV5-1 and J is TRBJ1-4; possible D gene TRBD1, 5 bases. The V gene's germline CDR1 is SGHRS and CDR2 YFSETQ. V lost 0 bases and J lost 4, with 10 bases in between. The CDR3 is made up of 15 amino acids. DNA of the CDR3: TGCGCCAGCAGCTTGGGGACAAGCCGTAATGAAAAACTGTTTTTT. Translated, it gives CASSLGTSRNEKLFF.

The chain has TRBV2 and TRBJ1-1; unclear D gene. Germline V lookup: CDR1 SNHLY, CDR2 FYNNEI. Trimming left V 6 bases short and J 2 bases short, with 10 bases between. The CDR3 contains 13 residues. The CDR3 DNA reads TGTGCCAGCAGAAGAAGTCAAAACACTGAAGCTTTCTTT. It codes for CASRRSQNTEAFF.

This clone was recorded once. The chain has TRBV5-5 and TRBJ1-4; D may be TRBD1 (6 bases). The CDR3 runs to 17 residues. The ends were cut back, 3 bases at V and 0 bases at J, with 15 bases in the middle. Germline V gene data show CDR1 as SGHKS and CDR2 as YYEKEE (reference sequence). The CDR3 loop is CASSWGAGSATNEKLFF. Written as DNA, the CDR3 is TGTGCCAGCAGCTGGGGGGCCGGTTCTGCAACTAATGAAAAACTGTTTTTT.

The V call is TRBV20-1, the J call TRBJ2-1, with D uncertain. The germline gives CDR1 DFQATT, CDR2 SNEGSKA (reference sequence). Trimming took 3 bases from V and 13 from J, leaving 16 bases between them. CDR3 length: 12 amino acids. The CDR3 DNA follows: TGCAGTGCTAGTTCTGTCGCCAAAGAACAGTTCTTC. Translating gives CSASSVAKEQFF.

The chain has TRBV19 and TRBJ2-2; D not resolved. The CDR3 sequence is 15 residues long. Germline V gene sequence: CDR1 LNHDA, CDR2 SQIVND (reference sequence). Trimming removed 4 bases from V and 7 bases from J, with 16 bases in between. CDR3 DNA: TGTGCCAGTAGTAATGTGATCTATCCCATCGGGGAGCTGTTTTTT. It is translated as CASSNVIYPIGELFF.

This chain uses TRBV5-1 with TRBJ2-3; a weak D match, TRBD1 (5 bases). The CDR3 spans 14 residues. Germline CDR1 reads SGHRS; CDR2 reads YFSETQ. Trimming removed 4 bases from V and 4 bases from J, with 13 bases in between. In DNA form, the CDR3 reads TGCGCCAGCAGCCCCCAGTGGGGCGCAGATACGCAGTATTTT. It specifies CASSPQWGADTQYF.

The gene calls are TRBV30 and TRBJ1-6; D possibly corresponds to TRBD1 (5 bases). V was pared by 0 bases and J by 10 bases, with 10 bases between. This CDR3 has 13 residues. CDR1 is GTSNPN and CDR2 is SVGIG in the germline V gene (reference sequence). The CDR3, as DNA: TGTGCCTGGAGTGTCCAGGGAACCTCACCCCTCCACTTT. As protein: CAWSVQGTSPLHF.

The chain has TRBV6-5 and TRBJ1-1, with D perhaps matching TRBD1 (5 bases). CDR1 is MNHEY and CDR2 is SVGAGI in the germline V gene. Trimming cost V 0 bases and J 2 bases, with 13 bases left between them. CDR3 length: 16 amino acids. CDR3 residues: CASSYSPGLENTEAFF. For the CDR3, the DNA is TGTGCCAGCAGTTACTCTCCGGGGCTCGAAAACACTGAAGCTTTCTTT.

The V call is TRBV20-1, the J call TRBJ1-2; D call uncertain. In germline, CDR1 is DFQATT, CDR2 SNEGSKA (reference sequence). Trimming removed 6 bases at V and 3 bases at J, with 8 bases between. The CDR3 runs to 11 residues. This chain's CDR3 is CSASTYYGYTF. CDR3 nucleotides: TGCAGTGCGTCCACCTACTATGGCTACACCTTC.

This clone showed up just a few times. V is TRBV7-9 and J is TRBJ1-1; the D gene is possibly TRBD1 (6 bases). The CDR3 runs to 11 residues. The germline V gene has CDR1 SEHNR and CDR2 FQNEAQ (reference sequence). Trimming shortened V by 5 bases and J by 10 bases, and 11 bases separated the two germline ends. The CDR3 nucleotides read TGTGCCAGCAGCAGGGGGTATGGAGCTTTCTTT. This encodes CASSRGYGAFF.

This clone appeared a few times. The chain uses TRBV29-1 and TRBJ1-1; 11 nucleotides match TRBD1. Per germline, CDR1 SQVTM and CDR2 ANQGSEA. The CDR3 loop spans 16 amino acids. J lost 4 bases, V lost 6 bases, and 13 bases had no gene match. This chain's CDR3 is CSVAGTGGGRVTEAFF. The CDR3 DNA reads TGCAGCGTAGCCGGGACAGGGGGAGGTCGGGTCACTGAAGCTTTCTTT.

CDR3 bases: TGTGCCAGCAGCTCCCAGGGGGCCCTAAGTGGCTACACCTTC. Its protein is CASSSQGALSGYTF. The chain employs TRBV12-1 and TRBJ1-2; TRBD1 reflects the table's D call only, with no check against the DNA. TRBV12-1 is designated a pseudogene. The CDR3 runs 14 residues.

The rearrangement uses TRBV20-1 and TRBJ2-7; no definite D call. The CDR3 loop spans 13 amino acids. CDR1 is DFQATT and CDR2 is SNEGSKA in the germline V gene (reference sequence). V gave up 3 bases and J gave up 2 bases, with 11 bases separating them. The CDR3: CSASVARAYEQYF. CDR3 DNA: TGCAGTGCTAGTGTTGCCCGGGCCTACGAGCAGTACTTC.

This clone was picked up a small number of times. DNA of the CDR3: TGTGCCAGCAGGACGGGCACAGGTTCCTACGAGCAGTACTTC. Translated, it gives CASRTGTGSYEQYF. The chain employs TRBV28 and TRBJ2-7, with TRBD1 as a possible D gene (5 bases). Trimming cost V 6 bases and J 1 base, with 13 bases left between them. Germline V gives CDR1 MDHEN, CDR2 SYDVKM. The CDR3 is 14 amino acids.

V gene TRBV6-4 combines with J gene TRBJ1-1; D not resolved. V was pared by 7 bases and J by 1 base, with 7 bases between. The CDR3 extends over 12 amino acids. CDR1 is MRHNA and CDR2 is SNTAGT in the germline V gene. CDR3 nucleotides: TGTGCCAGCACCCAGTGGAACACTGAAGCTTTCTTT. Residues: CASTQWNTEAFF.

The rearrangement joins TRBV19 to TRBJ1-2; 9 bases are shared with TRBD1. Trimming removed 2 bases from V and 8 bases from J; junction bases left unmatched: 9. The germline V gene has CDR1 LNHDA and CDR2 SQIVND (reference sequence). CDR3 length equals 15 residues. The CDR3 bases are TGTGCCAGTAGTATACTCGGGACAGGGTATCAAGGCTACACCTTC. Translated, it gives CASSILGTGYQGYTF.